Given below is one T cell receptor beta chain in context. Its antigen has not been determined. No quality values exist for individual bases; no much larger clone is one base distant. The source of the sample is a study of PD-1 blockade in classical Hodgkin lymphoma (TCRdb year 2020). In terms of the full investigation: Nivolumab dosing was 3 mg/kg intravenously every 2 weeks, continuing until either disease progression or unacceptable toxicity. A peripheral blood immune signature of response to PD-1 blockade in classical Hodgkin lymphoma was defined using TCR beta sequencing and CyTOF.

Summary of the overall study and its limitations: The study was restricted to a single clinical trial cohort, and the causes of repertoire differences, possibly disease activity or prior therapy, were left undefined. Baseline TCR diversity was reported to be lower in newly diagnosed patients than in healthy donors and to be lower still in relapsed/refractory patients. CD4+ but not CD8+ TCR diversity rose significantly by C4D1 (p=0.0027 vs p=0.16), most apparent in complete responders (p=0.02). Baseline diversity similar to that of newly diagnosed patients was observed in trial patients achieving complete response, whereas significantly lower diversity was observed in partial responders and progressors. Patients starting nivolumab less than 1 year after ASCT had lower diversity and were excluded from later analyses to avoid confounding by immune reconstitution.

Reading the label with the study, this specimen's time point is: cycle 1 day 1 (C1D1), immediately before nivolumab initiation. Relapse after autologous stem cell transplantation had occurred in all trial patients, and cohorts A, B and C were distinguished by prior brentuximab vedotin exposure. The trial cohort was composed of approximately 60 patients with relapsed/refractory classical Hodgkin lymphoma, for whom complete response, partial response or progressive disease was recorded as best overall response. In the multi-cohort phase II CheckMate 205 trial, trial patients received single-agent nivolumab. Best overall response was determined by an independent review committee according to the 2007 International Working Group response criteria. PBMCs from the trial were collected at three points: immediately before nivolumab initiation (C1D1), and during therapy at cycle 2 day 1 and cycle 4 day 1. After peripheral blood was drawn into 8 mL Vacutainer Cell Preparation Tubes, PBMCs were isolated by centrifugation and then cryopreserved.

CDR1 LGHNA and CDR2 YNFKEQ were looked up in the germline V gene. The CDR3 goes from the cysteine to the phenylalanine over 18 residues. Of all the DNA, just the CDR3 is kept, 54 bases in frame from base 1. The V and J ends are trimmed by 3 bases and 1 base, leaving 19 bases between them. Genomic DNA was isolated using the Qiagen DNeasy kit from unsorted PBMCs as well as from negatively selected CD4+ and CD8+ fractions. TCR beta CDR3 regions were amplified by immunoSEQ multiplex PCR using primers annealing to V and J segments. Amplification bias was minimized using a synthetic immune receptor repertoire, and residual bias was removed computationally after sequencing. The original pipeline was this. Custom Python scripts were used to quantify repertoire diversity as the Shannon entropy index. Unsorted, CD4+ and CD8+ repertoires were analyzed separately, except for combined analyses in which CD4+ and CD8+ sequences were merged in silico. A clone counted as expanded when the clone's frequency after treatment rose at least 2-fold relative to C1D1, and clones undetected at baseline were given a pseudocount of 0.5. Clones with 0 or 1 copy at C1D1 were classified as singleton clones, and clones with 2 or more copies were classified as non-singleton clones. By matching protein sequences in sorted samples from the same patient, clones expanded in unsorted samples were annotated as CD4+, CD8+ or unknown. Wilcoxon tests were applied to paired samples to test diversity changes from C1D1 to C4D1. TCRdb mirrors the immuneACCESS table, restricted to in-frame sequences. Some clones are absent from its copies; in checked studies, under half trace to an unresolved V gene, and the reason for the others is unknown. From that table come the V and J calls and clone size; the DNA was used to work out D and trimming. The sample table records 14,000 or so clones; about 80% of these occur just once. Around 22% of the sample goes to the ten largest clones.

This TCR derives from a human donor with classical Hodgkin lymphoma. In this chain, TRBV4-2 is recombined with TRBJ2-4; the D gene assignment is perhaps TRBD1 or TRBD2, with each matching 5 bases. The sample was peripheral blood mononuclear cells (PBMCs), taken at baseline. The DNA sequence is as follows: TGTGCCAGCAGCCATGGGCAGGGAGCCCTTCTTGCCAAAAACATTCAGTACTTC. Translated, this is CASSHGQGALLAKNIQYF.